These 18 T cell receptor beta chains came from one sample sequenced in a study of cytomegalovirus exposure and HLA in healthy donors. The PCR contained 60 Vbeta and 13 Jbeta primers. Here immunoSEQ multiplex PCR was the method, and the copy in TCRdb shows in-frame clones only, minus some. The sample includes 95,000 to 100,000 clones, 60% to 85% seen only once; the top ten take roughly a tenth. Input material: PBMCs. The receptors stem from a man in his forties or fifties in good health and CMV-seronegative.

On this clone itself: Other DNA sequences in the same sample also yield this CDR3. This chain connects TRBV2 to TRBJ2-3, with 9 positions matching TRBD1. Trimming removed 6 bases from V and 3 bases from J; junction bases left unmatched: 4. The germline gives CDR1 SNHLY, CDR2 FYNNEI. CDR3 size: 14 residues. The CDR3 loop reads CASRWTGVTDTQYF. The CDR3 bases are TGTGCCAGCAGGTGGACAGGGGTAACAGATACGCAGTATTTT.

The chain couples TRBV7-2 to TRBJ1-3; 7 bases line up with TRBD1. The V segment lost 5 bases and the J segment 2 bases; nucleotides outside the gene matches: 6. The CDR3 runs to 15 residues. Per germline, CDR1 SGHTA and CDR2 FQGNSA. DNA of the CDR3: TGTGCCAGCAGCCCCCAAACAGGGGCTGGAAACACCATATATTTT. It specifies CASSPQTGAGNTIYF.

The chain joins TRBV5-1 to TRBJ2-5; no firm D call. V shed 4 bases and J shed 1 base, with 11 bases lying between them. This CDR3 region has 14 residues. Germline CDR1 reads SGHRS; CDR2 reads YFSETQ. In DNA, the CDR3 is TGCGCCAGCAGCCCGTACTACCCCCAAGAGACCCAGTACTTC. Amino acids: CASSPYYPQETQYF.

V and J are TRBV6-1 and TRBJ2-3; weak D call: TRBD2 (5 bases). The V gene lost 8 bases and the J gene lost 2 bases, with 14 bases spanning the gap. In germline, CDR1 is MNHNS, CDR2 SASEGT. This CDR3 is 14 amino acids long. The DNA for the CDR3 is TGTGCCAGCCAACACGGGATATACACAGATACGCAGTATTTT. It translates to CASQHGIYTDTQYF.

The V call is TRBV7-8, the J call TRBJ2-2; 14 nucleotides agree with TRBD2. Trimming at V came to 1 base and at J to 3 bases, leaving 4 bases not matched to a gene. This CDR3 is built from 18 residues. Germline-derived CDR1 and CDR2 are SGHVS and FQNEAQ. CDR3 in DNA: TGTGCCAGCAGCTTAGGGACTAGCGGGAGGAGGTACACCGGGGAGCTGTTTTTT. This encodes CASSLGTSGRRYTGELFF.

The chain has TRBV5-1 and TRBJ1-2; D unclear. Trimming stripped 2 bases from V and 6 bases from J, with 14 bases between. Germline V gene sequence: CDR1 SGHRS, CDR2 YFSETQ. The CDR3 is 14 residues long. The CDR3 protein is CASSFGGGGDGYTF. The CDR3 coding sequence is TGCGCCAGCAGCTTCGGAGGAGGCGGCGATGGCTACACCTTC. The full variable domain, in which reference TRBV5-1 and TRBJ1-2 provide the parts outside the CDR3, is KAGVTQTPRYLIKTRGQQVTLSCSPISGHRSVSWYQQTPGQGLQFLFEYFSETQRNKGNFPGRFSGRQFSNSRSEMNVSTLELGDSALYLCASSFGGGGDGYTFGSGTRLTVV.

J is TRBJ2-3 and V is TRBV21-1; the table's TRBD1 call for D was not verified on the DNA. TRBV21-1 is given as a pseudogene. There are 13 residues in the CDR3. Here the CDR3 reads CASSKGDRATQYF. CDR3 sequence (DNA): TGTGCCAGCAGCAAAGGGGACAGGGCGACGCAGTATTTT.

This clone was detected a few times. This chain's CDR3 is CASSLGQGINEQFF. The DNA for the CDR3 is TGTGCCAGCTCACTCGGACAGGGGATAAATGAGCAGTTCTTC. This chain uses TRBV18 with TRBJ2-1, with 9 nucleotides matching TRBD1. This CDR3 region has 14 residues. Germline V gene sequence: CDR1 KGHSH, CDR2 LQKENI. Losses at the gene ends were 4 bases for V and 7 bases for J; bases not matched to a gene: 5.

The chain carries TRBV2 and TRBJ1-3, with D uncertain. V lost 6 bases to trimming and J lost 4 bases, with 10 bases between them. This CDR3 comprises 13 residues. Per germline, CDR1 SNHLY and CDR2 FYNNEI. DNA of the CDR3: TGTGCCAGCAGGGGCGACGTAGGAAACACCATATATTTT. Protein product: CASRGDVGNTIYF.

This clone showed up just once. This chain uses TRBV20-1 with TRBJ1-4; 8 bases map to TRBD1. J was trimmed by 11 bases and V by 6 bases; bases with no gene match: 5. The germline V gene encodes CDR1 DFQATT and CDR2 SNEGSKA (reference sequence). The CDR3 sequence is 11 residues long. In DNA, the CDR3 is TGCAGTGCAGAGGACAGGGTGAAACTGTTTTTT. This sequence encodes CSAEDRVKLFF.

The rearrangement uses TRBV29-1 and TRBJ1-1; TRBD1 is a possible D gene (6 bases). CDR1 and CDR2 (germline): SQVTM, ANQGSEA. CDR3 length: 12 residues. The V end was cut by 7 bases, the J end by 2 bases, with 11 bases between. This CDR3 reads CSAYRANTEAFF. The CDR3 nucleotides read TGCAGCGCCTACAGGGCAAACACTGAAGCTTTCTTT.

The chain links TRBV7-2 to TRBJ2-1, with 15 nucleotides matching TRBD2. CDR1 and CDR2 (germline): SGHTA, FQGNSA. The V and J ends lost 6 bases and 12 bases, in that order; junction bases with no gene match: 12. This CDR3 has 16 amino acids. In DNA form, the CDR3 reads TGTGCCAGCAGTTCTAGGACTAGCGGGAGGGTTCAGAGGCAGTTCTTC. This encodes CASSSRTSGRVQRQFF.

This chain connects TRBV4-1 to TRBJ1-1, with D possibly matching TRBD1 (5 bases). From germline, CDR1 is MGHRA and CDR2 YSYEKL. The CDR3 length is 14 residues. Trimming removed 3 bases at V and 11 bases at J, with 19 bases between. The CDR3 nucleotides are TGCGCCAGCAGCCAGTTAACAGGTCTCCAGGACGCTTTCTTT. Translation: CASSQLTGLQDAFF.

This chain uses TRBV10-1 with TRBJ1-5, with D uncertain. Trimming left V 0 bases short and J 9 bases short, with 9 bases between. The CDR3 runs 13 residues. The germline V gene has CDR1 WNHNN and CDR2 SYGVQD (reference sequence). DNA of the CDR3: TGCGCCAGCAGTGAGTCCCTGTCGGGGCCCCAGCATTTT. Amino acids: CASSESLSGPQHF.

Points on this clone: Distinct nucleotide sequences in the sample also encode this CDR3. This chain joins TRBV5-6 and TRBJ2-1; a weak D match, TRBD2 (5 bases). Trimming left V 0 bases short and J 2 bases short, with 6 bases between. This CDR3 comprises 14 residues. The germline CDR1 and CDR2 sequences are SGHDT and YYEEEE. CDR3 in amino acids: CASSLGTPYNEQFF. The CDR3 region has the DNA TGTGCCAGCAGCTTGGGGACTCCCTACAATGAGCAGTTCTTC.

The rearrangement joins TRBV5-1 to TRBJ2-7, with 12 bases fitting TRBD1. Germline V lookup: CDR1 SGHRS, CDR2 YFSETQ. This CDR3 spans 14 amino acids. Losses at the gene ends were 4 bases for V and 6 bases for J; bases not matched to a gene: 5. As DNA, the CDR3 is TGCGCCAGCAGCCCGGGACAGGGGGCTGGCGAGCAGTACTTC. Translation gives CASSPGQGAGEQYF.

The chain is built from TRBV5-1 and TRBJ2-5; maybe TRBD2 (6 bases). Germline CDR1 reads SGHRS; CDR2 reads YFSETQ. CDR3 length equals 12 residues. The germline V and J ends were trimmed by 5 bases and 5 bases, with 10 bases remaining between them. CDR3 sequence: CASSVGGETQYF. The CDR3 DNA reads as TGCGCCAGCAGTGTTGGGGGGGAGACCCAGTACTTC. Full variable domain (outside the CDR3, taken from reference TRBV5-1 and TRBJ2-5): KAGVTQTPRYLIKTRGQQVTLSCSPISGHRSVSWYQQTPGQGLQFLFEYFSETQRNKGNFPGRFSGRQFSNSRSEMNVSTLELGDSALYLCASSVGGETQYFGPGTRLLVL.

The rearrangement uses TRBV19 and TRBJ1-5; the D gene is possibly TRBD1 (5 bases). This CDR3 region has 15 residues. V was shortened by 10 bases and J by 0 bases, with 16 bases between the two germline ends. Germline V gives CDR1 LNHDA, CDR2 SQIVND (reference sequence). In DNA, the CDR3 is TGTGCCACCAGAGCTCGGGGGGATAGCAATCAGCCCCAGCATTTT. This sequence encodes CATRARGDSNQPQHF.